This TCR delta chain was recorded in a study of delta chains in infants with herpesvirus infections (dated by TCRdb to the early 2020s). Study-wide context: From birth, the study prospectively followed a Ugandan infant birth cohort to characterize gammadelta T cell responses to primary cytomegalovirus (CMV) infection. The study searched for a public fetal Vdelta1/Vgamma8 gammadelta TCR clonotype in infants who acquired CMV infection after birth. gammadelta TCRs were sequenced from PBMC obtained from roughly 20 CMV-infected infants (one congenitally infected) and seven to nine CMV-uninfected infants for whom sufficient sample was available. By approximate age, the infant blood samples fell into groups of 1.5, 4, 8 and 12 months. Previously published Belgian fetal and cord blood gammadelta TCR data were included only for comparison and were not generated in this cohort. Beyond this particular receptor, the publication reports: The public clonotype might still be present below the detection limit in CMV-uninfected infants. Public-clonotype frequency among Vdelta1 cells appeared to correlate inversely with age at infection and decayed rapidly, seemingly not persisting beyond 2 to 3 months. The public clonotype was found only at the first time point after infection and was absent in uninfected infants and in those infected after 120 days. The public Vdelta1 clonotype appeared in 4 of 18 CMV-infected infants: three infected postnatally before 120 days of age, plus the congenitally infected infant. The authors acknowledged a small sample size and a lack of race- or environment-matched controls, because almost all Ugandans acquire CMV before adulthood.

In Kampala, Uganda, pregnant women receiving prenatal care were recruited and their infants were enrolled, and documentation of maternal HIV status was required. Weekly visits were made to families, and infant clinical information, oral swabs and peripheral blood were collected beginning at 6 weeks of age and every 4 months thereafter. Blood was drawn into heparin tubes, and PBMC were separated by Ficoll-Paque density gradient centrifugation and then cryopreserved. V sheds 2 bases and J sheds 0 bases, leaving 13 bases between their ends. Spanning cysteine to phenylalanine, the CDR3 consists of 16 amino acids. Only the CDR3 region is kept as DNA, spanning 48 bases read in frame from base 1. CDR1 and CDR2 (TSWWSYY, QGS) derive from the germline V gene. This clone was counted between two and nine times. Its binding antigen is unknown. Translating this DNA gives a protein that differs at residue 8 from the TCRdb one, which belongs to a much larger clone; a read error is likely, and the protein shown is this translation.

Receptors were amplified or captured by RT-PCR. PBMC RNA was reverse transcribed with SuperScript II using gamma-chain- and delta-chain-specific primers to generate TCR cDNA. cDNA was purified with AMPure XP beads, amplified, and indexed with Illumina adapters using the Nextera XT Index Kit. gammadelta TCR libraries were sequenced on an Illumina MiSeq with a V2 300-cycle kit. Per the original workflow: Using MiXCR v2.1.12, CDR3 sequences were assembled, and reads were mapped onto D, J and V genes obtained from GenBank. VDJtools v1.2.1 was used to analyze the repertoires of the CDR3 clonotypes. For TCRdb, the public reads were processed anew by CATT, and duplicate DNA sequences were folded into one row. The V and J calls and clone size are TCRdb's, not the authors'. The sample data list about 350 delta-chain clones, and over 10% of these were observed just once. Clones ranked in the top ten supply roughly 20% of the sample.

The chain is encoded by TRDV1 joined to TRDJ1; the D gene cannot be named for sure. The receptor was isolated from a human donor who was a Ugandan infant, either HIV-exposed or HIV-unexposed (not recorded which). Sequencing used peripheral blood, obtained at time point 1 of longitudinal follow-up. The DNA is as follows: TGTGCTCTTGGGGAAGGTACTACAATTCACACCGATAAACTCATCTTT. The resulting protein is CALGEGTTIHTDKLIF.